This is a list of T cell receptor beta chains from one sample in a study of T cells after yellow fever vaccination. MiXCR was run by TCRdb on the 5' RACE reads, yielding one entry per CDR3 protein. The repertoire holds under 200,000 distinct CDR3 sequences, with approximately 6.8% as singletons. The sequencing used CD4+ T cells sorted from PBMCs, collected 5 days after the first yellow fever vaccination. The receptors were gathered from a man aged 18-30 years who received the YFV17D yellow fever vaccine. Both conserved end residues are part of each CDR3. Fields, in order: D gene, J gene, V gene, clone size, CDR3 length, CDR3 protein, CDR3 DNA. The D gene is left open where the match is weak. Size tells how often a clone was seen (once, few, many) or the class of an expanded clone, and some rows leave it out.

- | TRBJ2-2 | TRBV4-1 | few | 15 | CASSHPRSDTGELFF | TGCGCCAGCAGCCACCCACGTTCAGACACCGGGGAGCTGTTTTTT
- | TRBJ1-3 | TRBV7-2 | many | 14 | CASRRDPTPNTIYF | TGTGCCAGCAGAAGGGACCCAACGCCGAACACCATATATTTT
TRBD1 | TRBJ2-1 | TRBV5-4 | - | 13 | CASSSDRGNEQFF | TGTGCCAGCAGTTCCGACAGGGGCAATGAGCAGTTCTTC
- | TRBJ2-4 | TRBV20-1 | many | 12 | CSHSRGENIQYF | TGCAGCCACAGCCGGGGCGAAAACATTCAGTACTTC
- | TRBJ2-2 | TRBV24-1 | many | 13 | CAAGRTDTGELFF | TGTGCCGCTGGGCGGACAGACACCGGGGAGCTGTTTTTT
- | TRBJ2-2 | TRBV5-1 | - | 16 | CASSLGGASSTGELFF | TGCGCCAGCAGCCTGGGGGGGGCCTCGAGCACCGGGGAGCTGTTTTTT
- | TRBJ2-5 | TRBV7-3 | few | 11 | CASRVLETQYF | TGTGCCAGCAGGGTTCTGGAGACCCAGTACTTC
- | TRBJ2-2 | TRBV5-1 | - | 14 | CASQPTTNTGELFF | TGCGCCAGCCAACCAACTACGAACACCGGGGAGCTGTTTTTT
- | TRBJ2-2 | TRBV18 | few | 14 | CASSRSTNTGELFF | TGTGCCAGCTCACGCTCAACTAACACCGGGGAGCTGTTTTTT
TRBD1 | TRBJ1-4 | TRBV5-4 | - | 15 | CASSGGGQGDEKLFF | TGTGCCAGCAGCGGAGGGGGACAGGGGGATGAAAAACTGTTTTTT
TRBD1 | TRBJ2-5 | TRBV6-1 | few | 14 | CASSLRGLQETQYF | TGTGCCAGCAGTCTCAGGGGGCTTCAAGAGACCCAGTACTTC
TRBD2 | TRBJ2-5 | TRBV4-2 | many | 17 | CASSQSQTSGGQETQYF | TGTGCCAGCAGCCAATCTCAGACTAGCGGGGGCCAAGAGACCCAGTACTTC
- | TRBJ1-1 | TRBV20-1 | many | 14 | CSARDLRLLAEAFF | TGCAGTGCTAGAGATCTACGACTGCTAGCAGAAGCTTTCTTT
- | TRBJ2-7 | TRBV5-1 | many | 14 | CASSLAAGTYEQYF | TGCGCCAGCAGCTTGGCCGCCGGGACCTACGAGCAGTACTTC
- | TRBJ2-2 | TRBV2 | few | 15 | CASGIGRMNTGELFF | TGTGCCAGTGGGATCGGGCGGATGAACACCGGGGAGCTGTTTTTT
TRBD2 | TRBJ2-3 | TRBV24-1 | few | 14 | CATTSGGATDTQYF | TGTGCCACCACGAGCGGGGGCGCTACAGATACGCAGTATTTT
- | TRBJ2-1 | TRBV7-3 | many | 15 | CASSLGAGSYNEQFF | TGTGCCAGCAGCTTGGGGGCGGGGTCCTACAATGAGCAGTTCTTC
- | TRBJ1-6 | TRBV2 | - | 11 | CASSLVSPLHF | TGTGCCAGCAGTCTGGTGTCACCCCTCCACTTT
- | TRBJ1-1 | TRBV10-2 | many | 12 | CASREASSGAFF | TGCGCCAGCAGGGAGGCTTCGAGTGGGGCTTTCTTT
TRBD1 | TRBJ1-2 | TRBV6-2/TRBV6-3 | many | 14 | CASTEPRGNYGYTF | TGTGCCAGCACCGAACCCAGGGGGAACTATGGCTACACCTTC
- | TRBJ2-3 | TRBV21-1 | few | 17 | CASSKDVGTGIKDTQYF | -
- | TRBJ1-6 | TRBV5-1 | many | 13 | CASRTGSNSPLHF | TGCGCCAGCCGAACAGGGTCGAATTCACCCCTCCACTTT
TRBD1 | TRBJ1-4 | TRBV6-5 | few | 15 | CASSYSGTGGEKLFF | TGTGCCAGCAGTTACTCTGGGACAGGGGGGGAAAAACTGTTTTTT
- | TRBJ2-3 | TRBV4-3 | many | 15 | CASSQDPQGTDTQYF | TGCGCCAGCAGCCAAGACCCGCAGGGCACAGATACGCAGTATTTT
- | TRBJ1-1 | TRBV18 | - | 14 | CASSRSHANPEAFF | TGTGCCAGCTCACGTTCCCACGCAAACCCTGAAGCTTTCTTT
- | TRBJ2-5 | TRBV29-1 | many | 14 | CSVGSVGPQETQYF | TGCAGCGTTGGGTCTGTGGGTCCGCAAGAGACCCAGTACTTC
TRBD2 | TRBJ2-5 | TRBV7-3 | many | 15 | CASSPIAGGGQTQYF | TGTGCCAGCAGCCCTATAGCGGGGGGGGGACAGACCCAGTACTTC
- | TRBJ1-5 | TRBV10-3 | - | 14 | CAIKNNGRNQPQHF | TGTGCCATCAAAAATAACGGGCGCAATCAGCCCCAGCATTTT
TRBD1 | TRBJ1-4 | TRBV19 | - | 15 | CASSTSGGTNEKLFF | TGTGCCAGTAGTACCTCAGGGGGAACTAATGAAAAACTGTTTTTT
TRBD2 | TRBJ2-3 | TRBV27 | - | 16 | CASSLFGGGVSGTQYF | TGTGCCAGCAGTTTATTTGGCGGGGGGGTATCAGGTACGCAGTATTTT
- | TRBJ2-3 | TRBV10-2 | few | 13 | CASSEPGGDTQYF | TGCGCCAGCAGTGAACCCGGAGGAGATACGCAGTATTTT
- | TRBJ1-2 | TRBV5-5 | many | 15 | CASSPRGALDYGYTF | TGTGCCAGCAGCCCCCGGGGTGCCCTGGACTATGGCTACACCTTC
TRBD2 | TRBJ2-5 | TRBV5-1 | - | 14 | CDSSGSSGEETQYF | TGCGACAGCAGCGGTTCTAGCGGGGAAGAGACCCAGTACTTC
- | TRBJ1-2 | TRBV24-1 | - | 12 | CATEELGDGYTF | TGTGCCACAGAAGAACTGGGAGATGGCTACACCTTC
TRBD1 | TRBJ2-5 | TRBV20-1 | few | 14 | CSARRTGGLETQYF | TGCAGTGCTAGAAGGACAGGGGGCTTGGAGACCCAGTACTTC
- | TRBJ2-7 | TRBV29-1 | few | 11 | CSVELGYEQYF | TGCAGCGTTGAATTAGGTTACGAGCAGTACTTC
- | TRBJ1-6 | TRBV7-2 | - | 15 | CASSPNGERISPLHF | TGTGCCAGCAGCCCAAACGGGGAGCGGATCTCACCCCTCCACTTT
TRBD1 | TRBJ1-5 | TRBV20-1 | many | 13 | CSASPTGGQPQHF | TGCAGTGCTAGCCCTACAGGGGGTCAGCCCCAGCATTTT
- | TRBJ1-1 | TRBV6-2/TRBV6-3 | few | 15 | CASSPGGLVNTEAFF | TGTGCCAGCAGTCCTGGGGGGTTGGTGAACACTGAAGCTTTCTTT
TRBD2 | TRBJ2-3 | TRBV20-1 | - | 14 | CSATWGGGTDTQYF | TGCAGTGCCACCTGGGGAGGGGGCACAGATACGCAGTATTTT
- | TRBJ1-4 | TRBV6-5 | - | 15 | CASSSTWGLNEKLFF | TGTGCCAGCAGTTCGACCTGGGGCCTTAATGAAAAACTGTTTTTT
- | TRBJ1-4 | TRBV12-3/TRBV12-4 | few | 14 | CASSSGIPNEKLFF | TGTGCCAGCAGTTCGGGGATCCCTAATGAAAAACTGTTTTTT
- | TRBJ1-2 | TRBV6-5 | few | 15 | CASSWGAEANYGYTF | TGTGCCAGCAGTTGGGGCGCGGAAGCTAACTATGGCTACACCTTC
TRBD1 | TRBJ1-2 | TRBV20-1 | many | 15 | CSARSMGQGVLGYTF | TGCAGTGCCCGCTCGATGGGACAGGGAGTCCTAGGCTACACCTTC
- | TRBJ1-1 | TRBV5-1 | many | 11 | CASSGFQEAFF | TGCGCCAGCAGCGGCTTCCAGGAAGCTTTCTTT
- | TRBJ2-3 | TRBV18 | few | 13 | CASSPTSGDTQYF | TGTGCCAGCTCCCCCACCTCGGGAGATACGCAGTATTTT
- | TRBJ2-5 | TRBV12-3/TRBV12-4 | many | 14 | CASSRSGVRETQYF | TGTGCCAGCAGCCGCTCCGGGGTCCGAGAGACCCAGTACTTC